The rows below give T cell receptor beta chains drawn from one sample of a study of blood T cell repertoires in COVID-19. Sequencing was performed with immunoSEQ multiplex PCR; in TCRdb, only in-frame clones are kept and a portion is missing. The repertoire holds under 350,000 clones, with about four fifths as singletons. Material for sequencing was peripheral blood. All receptors derive from a woman aged 45-60 years who had recovered from COVID-19. Each CDR3 is given with its conserved first and last residue. A D gene is named only where the DNA matches it firmly. Only part of the rows carry a size: once, few, many, or a class if the clone is expanded.

clone size: -
D gene: -
V gene: TRBV27
J gene: TRBJ2-7
CDR3 protein: CASRPRDGSYEQYF
CDR3 DNA: TGTGCCAGCAGGCCCCGAGATGGTTCCTACGAGCAGTACTTC

clone size: -
D gene: TRBD1
V gene: TRBV25-1
J gene: TRBJ1-2
CDR3 protein: CASMNRGEGYTF
CDR3 DNA: TGTGCCAGCATGAACAGGGGGGAAGGCTACACCTTC

clone size: once
D gene: -
V gene: TRBV9
J gene: TRBJ1-6
CDR3 protein: CASSFWTANSPLHF
CDR3 DNA: TGTGCCAGCAGCTTTTGGACAGCCAATTCACCCCTCCACTTT

clone size: -
D gene: -
V gene: TRBV5-1
J gene: TRBJ1-2
CDR3 protein: CASSPTGGLMVGYTF
CDR3 DNA: TGCGCCAGCAGCCCAACTGGGGGCCTAATGGTAGGCTACACCTTC

clone size: -
D gene: -
V gene: TRBV7-2
J gene: TRBJ2-1
CDR3 protein: CASSLGGRIYNEQFF
CDR3 DNA: TGTGCCAGCAGCTTAGGAGGGAGGATTTACAATGAGCAGTTCTTC

clone size: -
D gene: -
V gene: TRBV15
J gene: TRBJ2-6
CDR3 protein: CATSRDRSGANVLTF
CDR3 DNA: TGTGCCACCAGCAGAGACCGCTCTGGGGCCAACGTCCTGACTTTC

clone size: -
D gene: -
V gene: TRBV5-1
J gene: TRBJ2-1
CDR3 protein: CASSPATQGYNEQFF
CDR3 DNA: TGCGCCAGCAGCCCCGCCACCCAGGGCTACAATGAGCAGTTCTTC

clone size: -
D gene: TRBD2
V gene: TRBV5-5
J gene: TRBJ2-1
CDR3 protein: CASSLWPSGAYNEQFF
CDR3 DNA: TGTGCCAGCAGCTTGTGGCCTAGCGGGGCTTACAATGAGCAGTTCTTC

clone size: once
D gene: -
V gene: TRBV4-3
J gene: TRBJ1-6
CDR3 protein: CASSQNRLYSPLHF
CDR3 DNA: TGCGCCAGCAGCCAAAATCGACTCTATTCACCCCTCCACTTT

clone size: -
D gene: -
V gene: TRBV3-1/TRBV3-2
J gene: TRBJ1-1
CDR3 protein: CASSLSYANTEAFF
CDR3 DNA: TGTGCCAGCAGCCTTAGCTACGCTAACACTGAAGCTTTCTTT

clone size: -
D gene: TRBD1
V gene: TRBV27
J gene: TRBJ1-5
CDR3 protein: CASSPWDRTRNQPQHF
CDR3 DNA: TGTGCCAGCAGTCCCTGGGACAGAACGCGCAATCAGCCCCAGCATTTT

clone size: -
D gene: -
V gene: TRBV10-3
J gene: TRBJ2-5
CDR3 protein: CAISESGVSQETQYF
CDR3 DNA: TGTGCCATCAGTGAGTCAGGAGTCTCCCAAGAGACCCAGTACTTC

clone size: few
D gene: TRBD1
V gene: TRBV11-1
J gene: TRBJ2-3
CDR3 protein: CASSFNTGADTQYF
CDR3 DNA: TGTGCCAGCAGCTTTAACACAGGGGCAGATACGCAGTATTTT

clone size: -
D gene: -
V gene: TRBV6-5
J gene: TRBJ1-5
CDR3 protein: CASKGSGRDQPQHF
CDR3 DNA: TGTGCCAGCAAGGGGAGCGGGAGGGATCAGCCCCAGCATTTT

clone size: once
D gene: -
V gene: TRBV6-5
J gene: TRBJ2-7
CDR3 protein: CASRQARSYEQYF
CDR3 DNA: TGTGCCAGCAGACAGGCAAGGTCCTACGAGCAGTACTTC

clone size: -
D gene: -
V gene: TRBV21-1
J gene: TRBJ2-3
CDR3 protein: CASSKGASASTDTQYF
CDR3 DNA: TGTGCCAGCAGCAAAGGTGCTAGCGCGAGCACAGATACGCAGTATTTT

clone size: once
D gene: TRBD1
V gene: TRBV25-1
J gene: TRBJ2-5
CDR3 protein: CASSEGARGRETQYF
CDR3 DNA: TGTGCCAGCAGTGAAGGGGCCAGGGGGCGGGAGACCCAGTACTTC

clone size: -
D gene: -
V gene: TRBV15
J gene: TRBJ1-3
CDR3 protein: CATSRDRPSGNTIYF
CDR3 DNA: TGTGCCACCAGCAGAGATCGTCCCTCTGGAAACACCATATATTTT

clone size: -
D gene: -
V gene: TRBV4-2
J gene: TRBJ2-5
CDR3 protein: CASSQQRGALETQYF
CDR3 DNA: TGTGCCAGCAGCCAGCAACGGGGGGCCCTGGAGACCCAGTACTTC

clone size: -
D gene: -
V gene: TRBV2
J gene: TRBJ2-2
CDR3 protein: CASNKNTGELFF
CDR3 DNA: TGTGCCAGCAACAAGAACACCGGGGAGCTGTTTTTT

clone size: -
D gene: TRBD1
V gene: TRBV5-1
J gene: TRBJ2-7
CDR3 protein: CASTDSQGARAEQYF
CDR3 DNA: TGCGCCAGCACTGATTCCCAGGGGGCGCGTGCCGAGCAGTACTTC

clone size: -
D gene: -
V gene: TRBV7-8
J gene: TRBJ2-2
CDR3 protein: CASATGSVTGELFF
CDR3 DNA: TGTGCCAGCGCAACAGGGTCTGTCACCGGGGAGCTGTTTTTT

clone size: once
D gene: TRBD1
V gene: TRBV11-3
J gene: TRBJ1-5
CDR3 protein: CASSPKARGDQPQHF
CDR3 DNA: TGTGCCAGCAGCCCCAAGGCCAGGGGGGATCAGCCCCAGCATTTT

clone size: -
D gene: -
V gene: TRBV29-1
J gene: TRBJ1-1
CDR3 protein: CSVEAHGMNTEAFF
CDR3 DNA: TGCAGCGTTGAAGCCCACGGTATGAACACTGAAGCTTTCTTT

clone size: -
D gene: TRBD1
V gene: TRBV3-1/TRBV3-2
J gene: TRBJ1-6
CDR3 protein: CASSPRTGERSPLHF
CDR3 DNA: TGTGCCAGCAGCCCGAGGACAGGGGAACGGTCACCCCTCCACTTT